This passage covers 32 T cell receptor beta chains from one sample sequenced in a study of tumor-infiltrating lymphocytes in primary liver carcinoma. Reverse transcription of approximately 500 ng total RNA with a constant-region primer produced TCR beta cDNA. Three nested multiplex PCR rounds of slightly modified ARM-PCR generated TCR beta libraries. TRBV1-TRBV30 forward primers paired with a C-beta reverse primer were used in the first two PCR rounds, which ran roughly 11 cycles each. Each CDR3 protein gets one entry after TCRdb re-called the multiplex PCR reads with MiXCR. The data show 300,000 to 350,000 distinct CDR3 sequences, about two thirds seen once. The authors took blood RNA from unsorted whole blood and also extracted germline DNA. Sequenced input: peripheral blood. The source of these receptors is a man aged 40-49 years with primary liver carcinoma and hepatitis B virus infection.

Comments on this clonotype: This could be a read error, since a much larger clone is one nucleotide away. This chain uses TRBV4-3 with TRBJ2-7; TRBD1 agrees at 7 bases. Germline loops: CDR1 LGHNA, CDR2 YSLEER. The CDR3 has 14 residues. After removal of 7 bases from V and 2 bases from J, the junction contained 8 bases not matched to a gene. CDR3 amino acids: CASNQMTGTYEQYF. For the CDR3, the DNA is TGCGCCAGCAACCAGATGACAGGGACCTACGAGCAGTACTTC.

This clonotype appeared a few times. This sequence may be a read error, since a much larger clone differs from it by one base. The chain employs TRBV6-6 and TRBJ1-3; 9 nucleotides line up with TRBD1. Germline loops: CDR1 MNHNY, CDR2 SVGAGI (reference sequence). CDR3 length: 15 amino acids. DNA of the CDR3: TGTGCCAGCAGGTGGGACAGGGCCTCTGGAAACATCATATATTTT. As protein: CASRWDRASGNIIYF.

Details on this clonotype: A much larger clone sits a single nucleotide away, making a read error possible. The rearrangement links TRBV4-3 to TRBJ1-6; D is possibly TRBD1 (6 bases). CDR1 and CDR2 (germline): LGHNA, YSLEER. This CDR3 is 17 amino acids long. The germline V and J ends were trimmed by 0 bases and 7 bases, with 16 bases remaining between them. The CDR3 DNA follows: TGCGCCAGCAGCCAAGATCAATGGAGGGGGAGGAATTCACCCCTCCACTTT. It codes for CASSQDQWRGRNSPLHF.

To note about this clonotype: It may be a read error: a sequence one base away is much more abundant. CDR3 loop: CSVTVDGYEQYF. The CDR3 bases are TGCAGCGTTACCGTGGACGGCTACGAGCAGTACTTC. The chain combines TRBV29-1 with TRBJ2-7; no firm D call. The CDR3 extends over 12 amino acids. V was shortened by 5 bases and J by 3 bases, with 11 bases between the two germline ends. The germline gives CDR1 SQVTM, CDR2 ANQGSEA.

About this clonotype: A read error may account for a junction end that differs from germline. The chain is built from TRBV11-2 and TRBJ2-1, with D perhaps matching TRBD1 or TRBD2 (6 bases each). The CDR3 consists of 15 residues. In germline, CDR1 is SGHAT, CDR2 FQNNGV. The CDR3: CASNFRWGAHNEQFF. DNA for the CDR3: TGTGCCAGCAACTTTAGGTGGGGGGCCCACAATGAACAGTTCTTC.

The chain employs TRBV7-9 and TRBJ2-3, with 11 bases aligning to TRBD2. V gave up 5 bases and J gave up 5 bases; unmatched junction bases: 9. CDR3 size: 16 residues. Germline values: CDR1 SEHNR, CDR2 FQNEAQ (reference sequence). The CDR3 sequence is CASSPLAGGSRDTQYF. The CDR3, as DNA: TGTGCCAGCAGCCCCCTAGCGGGAGGATCCAGAGATACGCAGTATTTT.

The chain is built from TRBV28 and TRBJ1-6, with D tentatively TRBD1 (6 bases). CDR3 length: 14 amino acids. Trimming removed 4 bases from V and 9 bases from J, with 13 bases in between. CDR1 and CDR2 from the germline V gene are MDHEN and SYDVKM. CDR3 protein: CASSSDRQGSPLHF. The CDR3 nucleotides are TGTGCCAGCAGTTCTGACAGGCAGGGTTCACCCCTCCACTTT. The full variable domain, its missing parts supplied by reference TRBV28 and TRBJ1-6, is DVKVTQSSRYLVKRTGEKVFLECVQDMDHENMFWYRQDPGLGLRLIYFSYDVKMKEKGDIPEGYSVSREKKERFSLILESASTNQTSMYLCASSSDRQGSPLHFGNGTRLTVT.

V is TRBV6-5 and J is TRBJ2-4; TRBD1 might be the D (6 bases). CDR3 length: 19 residues. The germline CDR1 and CDR2 sequences are MNHEY and SVGAGI. The V gene lost 2 bases and the J gene lost 7 bases, with 27 bases spanning the gap. Written as DNA, the CDR3 is TGTGCCAGCAGTTACCCGGACAAAGGGTCGGGGACCCAGGGGAACATTCAGTACTTC. The encoded protein is CASSYPDKGSGTQGNIQYF.

As concerns this clonotype: Compared with germline, one end of the junction differs, possibly owing to a read error. The chain uses TRBV11-1 and TRBJ2-2, with D possibly matching TRBD2 (6 bases). CDR3 length: 16 residues. Germline V gives CDR1 SGHAT, CDR2 FQDESV (reference sequence). In DNA form, the CDR3 reads TGTACCAGCAGCCAGAGGGGAGGTAGGGGATCGGGGGAGCTGTTTTTT. Its translation is CTSSQRGGRGSGELFF.

The gene calls are TRBV12-3 or TRBV12-4 and TRBJ2-3; D gene unclear. This CDR3 has 14 residues. With 5 bases removed from V and 2 bases from J, the gap between germline ends came to 11 bases. CDR3 protein: CASSPTWNTDTQYF. The DNA of the CDR3 is TGTGCCAGCAGTCCTACTTGGAACACAGATACGCAGTATTTT.

This clonotype was recorded many times. The chain recombines TRBV29-1 with TRBJ2-3; tentatively, D is TRBD1 or TRBD2 (5 bases each). The CDR3 has 12 residues. Trimming removed 4 bases at V and 8 bases at J, with 13 bases between. Germline V lookup: CDR1 SQVTM, CDR2 ANQGSEA. CDR3: CSVGGSSGTQYF. The DNA of the CDR3 is TGCAGCGTTGGGGGGAGCTCGGGTACGCAGTATTTT.

Details on this clonotype: Given a much more abundant clone one base away, this may be a read error. The rearrangement joins TRBV10-3 to TRBJ2-1; D is unresolved. Germline V gives CDR1 ENHRY, CDR2 SYGVKD. Between the trimmed V and J ends, which lost 10 bases and 5 bases, there was a span of 18 bases. This CDR3 comprises 14 residues. The CDR3 nucleotides read TGTGCCACTCTACCGGTCGGAAAGGACAATGAGCAGTTCTTC. It translates to CATLPVGKDNEQFF.

This clonotype was seen repeatedly, ten times or more. One junction end does not reproduce the germline sequence, and a read error may be involved. The V and J genes are TRBV10-2 and TRBJ1-1; a possible D gene is TRBD1 (5 bases). Germline CDR1 is WSHSY and CDR2 is SAAADI. This CDR3 is 13 amino acids long. CDR3 protein: CASSRGMNTEAFF. DNA for the CDR3: TGTGCCAGCAGTAGGGGCATGAACACTGAAGCTTTCTTT.

The V gene is TRBV11-3, the J gene TRBJ1-1; TRBD1 is a possible D gene (5 bases). The CDR3 loop spans 14 amino acids. Germline V CDR1 and CDR2: SGHNT, YENEEA. V was shortened by 7 bases and J by 4 bases, with 16 bases between the two germline ends. CDR3 coding DNA: TGTGCCAGCATCCCGGGACCGCCGAGCACTGAAGCTTTCTTT. Protein product: CASIPGPPSTEAFF.

V and J are TRBV5-1 and TRBJ2-2; D is unclear. The ends were cut back, 5 bases at V and 6 bases at J, with 17 bases in the middle. Germline V gene data show CDR1 as SGHRS and CDR2 as YFSETQ. The CDR3 has 15 amino acids. The CDR3 DNA is TGCGCCAGCAGGGTTGGTCCTCTGGCATCCGGGGAGCTGTTTTTT. Encoded protein: CASRVGPLASGELFF. The variable domain in full, with the rest retrieved from reference TRBV5-1 and TRBJ2-2, is KAGVTQTPRYLIKTRGQQVTLSCSPISGHRSVSWYQQTPGQGLQFLFEYFSETQRNKGNFPGRFSGRQFSNSRSEMNVSTLELGDSALYLCASRVGPLASGELFFGEGSRLTVL.

Concerning this clonotype: The conserved phenylalanine or tryptophan is not found at the CDR3 terminus, so this likely reflects a read error. The CDR3 region is CASTLDRGGDTQYY. CDR3 coding DNA: TGTGCCAGCACCCTCGACAGGGGTGGAGATACGCAGTATTAT. V and J are TRBV14 and TRBJ2-3; 8 bases line up with TRBD1. There are 14 residues in the CDR3. The V segment lost 7 bases and the J segment 5 bases; nucleotides outside the gene matches: 8. Germline V gene sequence: CDR1 SGHDN, CDR2 FVKESK.

Concerning this clonotype: Mismatch with germline at one junction end may stem from a read error. The rearrangement links TRBV5-5 to TRBJ2-1, with TRBD2 as a possible D gene (5 bases). Germline-derived CDR1 and CDR2 are SGHKS and YYEKEE (reference sequence). The CDR3 is 15 amino acids. The CDR3 DNA sequence: TGTGCCAACAGCCTTAGCGAAAGGGCCTACAACGAGCAGTTCTTC. This translates into CANSLSERAYNEQFF.

This clonotype is a singleton in its sample. A much larger clone lies a single base off, so this may be a read error. The chain recombines TRBV29-1 with TRBJ2-1; D is ambiguous. Germline-derived CDR1 and CDR2 are SQVTM and ANQGSEA. CDR3 length equals 11 residues. Trimming stripped 7 bases from V and 4 bases from J, with 8 bases between. The CDR3 here is CSATRYNEQFF. The DNA of the CDR3 is TGCAGCGCCACCAGGTACAATGAGCAGTTCTTC.

In regard to this clonotype: It may be a read error: a sequence one base away is much more abundant. The chain uses TRBV6-6 and TRBJ2-2, with 12 bases lining up with TRBD2. Germline CDR1 reads MNHNY; CDR2 reads SVGAGI (reference sequence). V shed 6 bases and J 9 bases; nucleotides not matched to a gene: 8. This CDR3 contains 15 residues. CDR3 sequence reads: CASRASGRGTWELFF. The CDR3 DNA follows: TGTGCCAGCAGGGCTAGCGGGAGGGGGACCTGGGAGCTGTTTTTT.

In the case of this clonotype: At one end, the junction sequence differs from germline, possibly due to a read error. The chain recombines TRBV5-6 with TRBJ1-1; D gene unclear. CDR1 and CDR2 from the germline V gene are SGHDT and YYEEEE. This CDR3 has 14 amino acids. The CDR3 spells CVSRLGKWNTEAFF. CDR3 sequence (DNA): TGTGTCAGCCGCTTGGGGAAGTGGAACACTGAAGCTTTCTTT.

This clonotype came up a few times. This chain links TRBV5-6 with TRBJ2-1, with 8 bases fitting TRBD1. Germline CDR1 SGHDT, CDR2 YYEEEE. The V and J ends lost 7 bases and 0 bases, in that order; junction bases with no gene match: 9. The CDR3 sequence is 16 residues long. The CDR3 DNA reads as TGTGCCAGCCGACAGGGCGACAGGGGCTCCTACAATGAGCAGTTCTTC. Its translation: CASRQGDRGSYNEQFF.

V gene TRBV11-2 combines with J gene TRBJ2-5, with 13 bases matching TRBD2. The J call could be wrong; TRBJ2-1 is a better fit for the DNA end. Germline CDR1 SGHAT, CDR2 FQNNGV. The CDR3 covers 18 residues. CDR3 sequence (DNA): TGTGCCAGCAGCCGAGGGACTAGCGGGAAAGGGTACCAAGAGACCCAGTTCTTC. Translation: CASSRGTSGKGYQETQFF.

There are many counts of this clonotype. The V and J genes are TRBV12-3 or TRBV12-4 and TRBJ2-5; perhaps TRBD1 as D (6 bases). Trimming left V 5 bases short and J 4 bases short, with 17 bases between. The CDR3 length is 15 residues. This CDR3 reads CASSEGGIEGETQYF. The CDR3 nucleotides read TGTGCCAGCAGTGAAGGGGGAATTGAGGGAGAGACCCAGTACTTC.

In the case of this clonotype: This likely comes from a read error, as the CDR3 has no conserved phenylalanine or tryptophan at its end. V is TRBV5-6 and J is TRBJ2-6; the D gene is possibly TRBD1 (6 bases). The CDR3 covers 19 residues. Looked up from germline, CDR1 is SGHDT and CDR2 is YYEEEE. In DNA form, the CDR3 reads TGTGCCAACAGCCGAAGAGCCGGGCCAGGGGTCTCTGGGGCCAACGTCCTGACTATC. This codes for CANSRRAGPGVSGANVLTI.

A word on this clonotype: Compared with germline, one end of the junction differs, possibly owing to a read error. The chain couples TRBV10-2 to TRBJ2-1; D not certain. This CDR3 is built from 13 residues. Germline V gene data show CDR1 as WSHSY and CDR2 as SAAADI. DNA for the CDR3: TGCGACAGCAGAAACCCGAGGTCGCAAGAGCAGTTCTTC. This codes for CDSRNPRSQEQFF.

This clonotype was seen only a few times. The rearrangement joins TRBV12-3 or TRBV12-4 to TRBJ2-3; D uncertain. The CDR3 has 14 residues. The ends were cut back, 3 bases at V and 0 bases at J, with 7 bases in the middle. The CDR3 DNA sequence: TGTGCCAGCAGTTTTGCGCTGAGCACAGATACGCAGTATTTT. Translation gives CASSFALSTDTQYF.

This clonotype was found a few times. The J gene is TRBJ2-1, the V gene TRBV14; 11 bases line up with TRBD2. The CDR3 has 15 amino acids. Germline CDR1 SGHDN, CDR2 FVKESK. The V and J ends lost 4 bases and 7 bases, in that order; junction bases with no gene match: 6. The CDR3 nucleotides are TGTGCCAGCAGCCCGACTAGCGGGGAAAGAAATGAGCAGTTCTTC. The encoded protein is CASSPTSGERNEQFF.

The chain carries TRBV11-2 and TRBJ2-7; TRBD2 agrees at 10 bases. V trimming: 1 base; J trimming: 6 bases; junction bases outside the gene matches: 6. The CDR3 totals 15 residues. Germline CDR1 reads SGHAT; CDR2 reads FQNNGV. CDR3 in DNA: TGTGCCAGCAGCTTAGGTCCTAGCGGGAGTTTCGAGCAGTACTTC. It translates to CASSLGPSGSFEQYF.

The V call is TRBV6-2 or TRBV6-3, the J call TRBJ1-2; TRBD1 matches at 7 bases. This CDR3 is 14 amino acids long. Per germline, CDR1 MNHEY and CDR2 SVGEGT. V gave up 6 bases and J gave up 5 bases; unmatched junction bases: 9. In DNA, the CDR3 is TGTGCCAGCAGGCTGACAGGGTCTGGGTATGGCTACACCTTC. Its translation: CASRLTGSGYGYTF.

This clonotype was observed a handful of times. The rearrangement links TRBV28 to TRBJ2-7; 9 bases match TRBD2. CDR3 length: 15 residues. Germline CDR1 and CDR2: MDHEN and SYDVKM. Unmatched junction bases numbered 5, after V lost 5 bases and J lost 0 bases. CDR3 region: CASSLSSGASYEQYF. The CDR3 DNA reads as TGTGCCAGCAGTCTCTCTAGCGGGGCCTCCTACGAGCAGTACTTC.

Here the CDR3 reads CASSEHGLNEKLFF. The CDR3 nucleotides are TGTGCCAGCAGTGAACACGGACTTAATGAAAAACTGTTTTTT. The rearrangement links TRBV6-1 to TRBJ1-4; no clear D gene. Trimming stripped 2 bases from V and 4 bases from J, with 8 bases between. The CDR3 is 14 residues long. From germline, CDR1 is MNHNS and CDR2 SASEGT.

V is TRBV11-2 and J is TRBJ2-3; maybe TRBD2 (6 bases). Germline CDR1 and CDR2: SGHAT and FQNNGV. Deletions cut 3 bases from V and 3 bases from J, with 16 bases between. This CDR3 contains 16 residues. CDR3 coding DNA: TGTGCCAGCAGCTTCAATAGCGGAGGCAGTACAGATACGCAGTATTTT. Translation: CASSFNSGGSTDTQYF.